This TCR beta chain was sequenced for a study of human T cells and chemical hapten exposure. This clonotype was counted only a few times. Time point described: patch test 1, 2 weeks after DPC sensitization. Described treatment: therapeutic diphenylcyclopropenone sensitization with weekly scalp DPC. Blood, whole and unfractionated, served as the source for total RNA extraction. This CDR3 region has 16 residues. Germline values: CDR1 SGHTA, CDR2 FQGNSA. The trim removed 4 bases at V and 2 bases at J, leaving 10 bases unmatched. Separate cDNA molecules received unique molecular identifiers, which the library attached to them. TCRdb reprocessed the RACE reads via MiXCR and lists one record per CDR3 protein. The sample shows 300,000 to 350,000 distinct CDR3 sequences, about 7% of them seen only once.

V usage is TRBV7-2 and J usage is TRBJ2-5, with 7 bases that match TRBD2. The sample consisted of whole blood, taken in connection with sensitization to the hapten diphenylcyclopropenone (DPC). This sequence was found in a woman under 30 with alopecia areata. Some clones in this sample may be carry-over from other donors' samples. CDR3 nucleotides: TGTGCCAGCAGCTCGACCCTACTAGCGAGGCAAGAGACCCAGTACTTC. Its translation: CASSSTLLARQETQYF.